This is a list of T cell receptor beta chains from one sample in a study of glioma-infiltrating T cells after dendritic cell vaccination. Produced via immunoSEQ multiplex PCR; TCRdb's table is partial and in-frame only. The data show around 90,000 clones, approximately 78% seen once. Sequencing used blood, obtained after dendritic cell vaccination. The receptors stem from a human donor with glioblastoma. Both conserved end residues are part of each CDR3. A D gene is named only where the DNA matches it firmly. Only part of the rows carry a size: once, few, many, or a class if the clone is expanded.

cdr3_aa: CASSINSLAPNTGELFF
cdr3_nt: TGTGCCAGTAGTATTAATAGTCTAGCGCCGAACACCGGGGAGCTGTTTTTT
clone_size: -
d_call: -
v_call: TRBV19
j_call: TRBJ2-2

cdr3_aa: CASSLVSSGGSYNEQFF
cdr3_nt: TGTGCCAGCAGCTTAGTTAGTAGCGGGGGCTCCTACAATGAGCAGTTCTTC
clone_size: -
d_call: TRBD2
v_call: TRBV7-2
j_call: TRBJ2-1

cdr3_aa: CASFPGQGLNEKLFF
cdr3_nt: TGTGCCAGTTTTCCCGGACAGGGTCTTAATGAAAAACTGTTTTTT
clone_size: -
d_call: TRBD1
v_call: TRBV6-1
j_call: TRBJ1-4

cdr3_aa: CASSPREGSSYNSPLHF
cdr3_nt: TGTGCCAGCAGCCCCCGGGAGGGGAGCTCCTATAATTCACCCCTCCACTTT
clone_size: -
d_call: -
v_call: TRBV5-4
j_call: TRBJ1-6

cdr3_aa: CASSVRERHEQFF
cdr3_nt: TGTGCCAGCAGCGTAAGAGAGCGCCATGAGCAGTTCTTC
clone_size: once
d_call: -
v_call: TRBV9
j_call: TRBJ2-1

cdr3_aa: CASSEWSLALETQYF
cdr3_nt: TGTGCCAGCAGTGAATGGTCCCTAGCTCTGGAGACCCAGTACTTC
clone_size: -
d_call: -
v_call: TRBV6-1
j_call: TRBJ2-5

cdr3_aa: CASSKARRQGMTEAFF
cdr3_nt: TGTGCCAGCAGCAAAGCGAGGCGCCAGGGCATGACTGAAGCTTTCTTT
clone_size: -
d_call: -
v_call: TRBV21-1
j_call: TRBJ1-1

cdr3_aa: CASSYTGTSVSVQFF
cdr3_nt: TGTGCCAGCAGTTACACCGGGACTAGCGTCTCGGTGCAGTTCTTC
clone_size: -
d_call: TRBD2
v_call: TRBV6-5
j_call: TRBJ2-1

cdr3_aa: CASSDASANTGELFF
cdr3_nt: TGTGCCAGCAGCGACGCTAGCGCGAACACCGGGGAGCTGTTTTTT
clone_size: -
d_call: -
v_call: TRBV9
j_call: TRBJ2-2

cdr3_aa: CASSLEPLWNEQFF
cdr3_nt: TGTGCCAGCAGCTTAGAGCCGCTTTGGAATGAGCAGTTCTTC
clone_size: -
d_call: -
v_call: TRBV7-9
j_call: TRBJ2-1

cdr3_aa: CASGTGGFSPLHF
cdr3_nt: TGTGCCAGCGGGACAGGGGGCTTTTCACCCCTCCACTTT
clone_size: -
d_call: TRBD1
v_call: TRBV7-7
j_call: TRBJ1-6